These T cell receptor beta chains were read from a single sample in a study of shared clonotypes between healthy human individuals. Measured with immunoSEQ multiplex PCR; TCRdb has only the in-frame clones, and not every one. The table shows around 700,000 clones, with roughly 70% occurring only once. The specimen sequenced was memory CD4+ T cells sorted from blood. The origin of the receptors is a woman aged 30 to 39 in good health. Each CDR3 is given with its conserved first and last residue. D genes are given only for firm matches. Rows give clone size only sometimes, using once, few, many, or a class for an expanded clone.

abundance | d_gene | j_gene | v_gene | CDR3nt | CDR3aa
few | - | TRBJ1-1 | TRBV5-1 | TGCGCCAGCAGCTTGTTAGTGCGGAACACTGAAGCTTTCTTT | CASSLLVRNTEAFF
many | - | TRBJ2-7 | TRBV18 | TGTGCCAGCTCGACCGGGGGAATCCCCTACGAGCAGTACTTC | CASSTGGIPYEQYF
once | - | TRBJ1-3 | TRBV11-2 | TGTGCCAGCAGCTGGGGGTCTGGGGGTACTGGAAACACCATATATTTT | CASSWGSGGTGNTIYF
- | TRBD2 | TRBJ2-5 | TRBV10-2 | TGCGCCAGCAGTGAAGCGGCGGGAGGGGTGACCCAGTACTTC | CASSEAAGGVTQYF
- | - | TRBJ2-7 | TRBV6-1 | TGTGCCAGCAGTGAAGCAGTCCAGGTCGGCGAGCAGTACTTC | CASSEAVQVGEQYF
once | - | TRBJ2-3 | TRBV7-3 | TGTGCCAGCAGCTTAACTGGGGCTAGCACAGATACGCAGTATTTT | CASSLTGASTDTQYF
- | - | TRBJ1-1 | TRBV18 | TGTGCCAGCTCCACGGCACAGGTGGGGTTATTCTTT | CASSTAQVGLFF
- | - | TRBJ1-3 | TRBV18 | TGTGCCAGCTCACCTCCAGGGAGCTCTGGAAACACCATATATTTT | CASSPPGSSGNTIYF
- | - | TRBJ2-3 | TRBV2 | TGTGCCAGCAGCCGCGGGGAGGGAAGTGGGGGCAGGGATACGCAGTATTTT | CASSRGEGSGGRDTQYF
- | - | TRBJ2-5 | TRBV18 | TGTGCCAGCTCAACGTCTATAACGGGGGAGACCCAGTACTTC | CASSTSITGETQYF
many | - | TRBJ1-1 | TRBV7-9 | TGTGCCAGCAGCTTGGGGACGGGGAGGAACACTGAAGCTTTCTTT | CASSLGTGRNTEAFF
once | - | TRBJ1-1 | TRBV11-2 | TGTGCCAGCAGCTTCAACCGACAGACCGAAGCTTTCTTT | CASSFNRQTEAFF
few | - | TRBJ2-7 | TRBV2 | TGTGCCAGCCGAATAGCTGGCACCCAGCAGTACTTC | CASRIAGTQQYF
- | - | TRBJ2-3 | TRBV10-1 | TGCGCCAGCAGTGAGTCGGAAACACCAGATACGCAGTATTTT | CASSESETPDTQYF
- | - | TRBJ2-1 | TRBV10-3 | TGTGCCATCAGTAAACCGGGCCCGAAAGAGGATGAGCAGTTCTTC | CAISKPGPKEDEQFF
once | - | TRBJ2-7 | TRBV28 | TGTGCCAGCAGATTAGGACAGTCCTACGAGCAGTACTTC | CASRLGQSYEQYF
- | - | TRBJ2-1 | TRBV19 | TGTGCCAGTAAGGCCCCCTTCGGGGAGCAGTTCTTC | CASKAPFGEQFF
few | TRBD1 | TRBJ1-5 | TRBV7-9 | TGTGCCAGCAGTAGCCAGGGGGGGCAGCCCCAGCATTTT | CASSSQGGQPQHF
- | TRBD1 | TRBJ2-7 | TRBV6-1 | TGTGCCAGCAGTGTAAACAGGGGCTCGTACGAGCAGTACTTC | CASSVNRGSYEQYF
- | TRBD2 | TRBJ2-2 | TRBV7-3 | TGTGCCAGCAGCCCCCTCAGCGGGAGTAACGGGGAGCTGTTTTTT | CASSPLSGSNGELFF
- | TRBD2 | TRBJ2-3 | TRBV6-5 | TGTGCCAGCAGCCAGACTAGCGGGAGTAATACGCAGTATTTT | CASSQTSGSNTQYF
once | - | TRBJ2-3 | TRBV5-1 | TGCGCCAGCAGCTACGCAGGGGTTAATACGCAGTATTTT | CASSYAGVNTQYF
- | - | TRBJ2-7 | TRBV5-1 | TGCGCCAGCAGCTTGGTCGGCGGCCGAGAGCAGTACTTC | CASSLVGGREQYF
- | TRBD1 | TRBJ2-1 | TRBV19 | TGTGCCAGTAGTATAGGGAACAGGGGGCGGTACAATGAGCAGTTCTTC | CASSIGNRGRYNEQFF
- | - | TRBJ1-1 | TRBV6-5 | TGTGCCAGCAGTTCAAGACAGCTAACTGAAGCTTTCTTT | CASSSRQLTEAFF
- | TRBD2 | TRBJ2-2 | TRBV19 | TGTGCCAGTAGTTTCCGACTAGCGGGAGGGCTTATGAACACCGGGGAGCTGTTTTTT | CASSFRLAGGLMNTGELFF
- | - | TRBJ1-6 | TRBV15 | TGTGCCACCAGCAGAGCAGACCTCGCTGGGGTTACGACACCCCTCCACTTT | CATSRADLAGVTTPLHF
- | TRBD2 | TRBJ2-7 | TRBV6-5 | TGTGCCAGCAGTCCATCGGCTAGCGGGATTAACGAGCAGTACTTC | CASSPSASGINEQYF
- | - | TRBJ2-7 | TRBV18 | TGTGCCAGCTCACCACCGTCCGGGAGACAAACTTACGAGCAGTACTTC | CASSPPSGRQTYEQYF
few | - | TRBJ2-7 | TRBV28 | TGTGCCAGCAGTTCAATTCTGCGGGCCTACGAGCAGTACTTC | CASSSILRAYEQYF
- | - | TRBJ1-1 | TRBV28 | TGTGCCAGCAGCCCCCCCCTCTACCTCGCTGAAGCTTTCTTT | CASSPPLYLAEAFF
once | TRBD1 | TRBJ2-1 | TRBV2 | TGTGCCAGCACTGGGACAGGTAACAATGAGCAGTTCTTC | CASTGTGNNEQFF
- | - | TRBJ1-5 | TRBV21-1 | TGTGCCAGCAGCCAGACAGGGTTCAGGTGTGGTCAGCCCCAGCATTTT | CASSQTGFRCGQPQHF
- | - | TRBJ2-3 | TRBV14 | TGTGCCAGCAGCCAAGTTTGGGCATCTAGCACAGATACGCAGTATTTT | CASSQVWASSTDTQYF
- | - | TRBJ1-3 | TRBV7-9 | TGTGCCGCGGACCGGGACCGTGAGGACACCATATATTTT | CAADRDREDTIYF
- | TRBD1 | TRBJ2-7 | TRBV7-9 | TGTGCCAGCAGCTTAGGTACAGGGGAGTACGAGCAGTACTTC | CASSLGTGEYEQYF
- | - | TRBJ2-6 | TRBV19 | TGTGCCAGTACCCACGCTGCGGTGGGTTTCTCTGGGGCCAACGTCCTGACTTTC | CASTHAAVGFSGANVLTF
- | TRBD1 | TRBJ2-7 | TRBV28 | TGTGCCAGCAGTTTACAGGGACAGGGGGCCTACGAGCAGTACTTC | CASSLQGQGAYEQYF
few | - | TRBJ1-6 | TRBV5-1 | TGCGCCAGCAGCTTTACGGACGGCCGAAATTCACCCCTCCACTTT | CASSFTDGRNSPLHF
once | - | TRBJ2-6 | TRBV5-1 | TGCGCCAGCAGCTCCGGGGGCTGGCGGGGGGCCAACGTCCTGACTTTC | CASSSGGWRGANVLTF
- | - | TRBJ2-1 | TRBV6-1 | TGTGCCAGCAGACCCGGAGGGGGGGAGCAGTTCTTC | CASRPGGGEQFF
- | - | TRBJ2-7 | TRBV11-2 | TGTGCCAGCAGCCACCAGATCGTCCTGAGCCGGGCAAACGAGCAGTACTTC | CASSHQIVLSRANEQYF
- | - | TRBJ1-1 | TRBV14 | TGTGCCAGCAGCCCCCTAGGAGGGACGAACACTGAAGCTTTCTTT | CASSPLGGTNTEAFF
few | - | TRBJ2-4 | TRBV11-2 | TGTGCCAGCAGCTTAGATCGGGACATTCAGTACTTC | CASSLDRDIQYF
few | - | TRBJ2-7 | TRBV7-9 | TGTGCCAGCAGCCTGACATCCGCGGCCGACGAGCAGTACTTC | CASSLTSAADEQYF
- | - | TRBJ2-7 | TRBV18 | TGTGCCAGCTCACCTCCCGGGACACCCTACGAGCAGTACTTC | CASSPPGTPYEQYF
few | - | TRBJ2-1 | TRBV7-8 | TGTGCCAGCAGCCAGTCCCGGGGACGTCAGGAGCAGTTCTTC | CASSQSRGRQEQFF
- | TRBD1 | TRBJ2-1 | TRBV7-9 | TGTGCCAGCAGCTTAATCGGACAGGGGGCAAATGAGCAGTTCTTC | CASSLIGQGANEQFF
- | - | TRBJ1-1 | TRBV5-8 | TGTGCCAGCAGCCAACAGACAGCGAGATACACTGAAGCTTTCTTT | CASSQQTARYTEAFF
- | - | TRBJ1-5 | TRBV7-2 | TGTGCCAGCAGCTTAGGAACTAGCAATCAGCCCCAGCATTTT | CASSLGTSNQPQHF
- | TRBD1 | TRBJ1-5 | TRBV6-6 | TGTGCCAGCAGTTCGGGACAGGGTTTCAATCAGCCCCAGCATTTT | CASSSGQGFNQPQHF
few | TRBD2 | TRBJ2-1 | TRBV5-4 | TGTGCCAGCAGCTTGGCCGGGACTAGCGGGAGGGCCCCGTTCTTC | CASSLAGTSGRAPFF
- | TRBD2 | TRBJ2-3 | TRBV2 | TGTGCCAGCAGTGAATGGGAGGGGAGTGGGATCAAGACAGATACGCAGTATTTT | CASSEWEGSGIKTDTQYF